This T cell receptor beta chain was captured in a study of siplizumab effects on memory and regulatory T cells. Trimming took 6 bases from V and 0 from J, leaving 8 bases between them. This CDR3 spans 13 amino acids. The V gene's germline CDR1 is LNHDA and CDR2 SQIVND (reference sequence). Of note for this clone: The antigen remains undetermined.

Per sample, approximately 100,000 TCR templates were assayed. Sequenced by immunoSEQ multiplex PCR; TCRdb stores in-frame clones only, minus some. This table has about 56,000 clones, approximately 97% appearing once. Study-wide points: Naive T cells looked more diverse than memory cells and looked like major alloresponse contributors. Treatment with siplizumab left mappable alloreactive CD4+ clones averaging 68.8% Treg-derived, compared with under 30% in controls. The suppressive capacity of proliferating Tregs from siplizumab cultures remained unconfirmed.

The clonotype was recovered from a human donor in good health. The gene calls are TRBV19 and TRBJ1-1; D call uncertain. The sequenced sample consisted of naive CD8+ T cells sorted from blood. The DNA of the CDR3 is TGTGCCAGTAGCACCGTCCTGAACACTGAAGCTTTCTTT. Encoded protein: CASSTVLNTEAFF.